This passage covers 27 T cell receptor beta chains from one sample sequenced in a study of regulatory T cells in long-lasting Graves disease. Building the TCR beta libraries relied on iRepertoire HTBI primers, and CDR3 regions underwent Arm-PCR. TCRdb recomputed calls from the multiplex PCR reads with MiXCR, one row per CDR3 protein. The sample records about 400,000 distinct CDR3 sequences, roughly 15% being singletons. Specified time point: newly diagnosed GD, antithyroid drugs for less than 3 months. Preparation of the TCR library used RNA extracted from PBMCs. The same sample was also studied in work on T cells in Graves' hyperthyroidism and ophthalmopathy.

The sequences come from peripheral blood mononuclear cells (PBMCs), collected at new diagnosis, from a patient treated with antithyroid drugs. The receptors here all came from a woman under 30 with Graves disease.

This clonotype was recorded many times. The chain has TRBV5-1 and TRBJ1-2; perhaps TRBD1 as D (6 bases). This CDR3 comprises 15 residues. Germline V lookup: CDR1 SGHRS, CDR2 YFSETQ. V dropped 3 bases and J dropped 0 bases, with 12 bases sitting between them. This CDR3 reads CASSSPGQTNYGYTF. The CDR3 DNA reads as TGCGCCAGCAGCTCTCCTGGACAGACTAACTATGGCTACACCTTC.

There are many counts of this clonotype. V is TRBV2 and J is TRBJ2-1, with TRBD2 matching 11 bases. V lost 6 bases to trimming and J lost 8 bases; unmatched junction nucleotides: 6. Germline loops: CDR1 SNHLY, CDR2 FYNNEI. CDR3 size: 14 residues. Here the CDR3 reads CASRVAGGPHEQFF. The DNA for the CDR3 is TGTGCCAGCAGGGTAGCGGGAGGGCCCCATGAGCAGTTCTTC.

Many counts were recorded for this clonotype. The CDR3 here is CASSDQGGNQPQHF. CDR3 coding DNA: TGTGCCAGCAGTGACCAGGGGGGCAATCAGCCCCAGCATTTT. V is TRBV2 and J is TRBJ1-5, with TRBD1 identical over 7 bases. The CDR3 covers 14 residues. J gave up 2 bases and V 3 bases, and 1 base lay outside the gene matches. Germline V CDR1 and CDR2: SNHLY, FYNNEI.

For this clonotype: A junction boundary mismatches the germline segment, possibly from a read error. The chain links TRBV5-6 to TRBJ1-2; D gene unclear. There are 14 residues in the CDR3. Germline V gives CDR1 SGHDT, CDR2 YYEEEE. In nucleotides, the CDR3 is TGTGCCGGCAGCTTGGATGGGAACAACTATGGCTACACCTTC. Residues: CAGSLDGNNYGYTF.

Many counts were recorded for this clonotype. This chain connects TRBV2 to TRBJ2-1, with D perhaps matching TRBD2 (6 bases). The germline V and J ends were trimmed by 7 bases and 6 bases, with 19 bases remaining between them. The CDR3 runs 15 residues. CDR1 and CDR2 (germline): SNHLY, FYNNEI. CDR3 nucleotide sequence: TGTGCCAGCACTCAGGAGGGGTTGGGTGTCAATGAGCAGTTCTTC. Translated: CASTQEGLGVNEQFF.

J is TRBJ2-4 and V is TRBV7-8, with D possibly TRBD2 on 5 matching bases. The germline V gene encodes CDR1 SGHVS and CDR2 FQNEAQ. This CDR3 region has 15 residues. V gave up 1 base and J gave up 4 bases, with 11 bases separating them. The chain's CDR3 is CASSLGVRGKNIQYF. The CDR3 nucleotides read TGTGCCAGCAGCTTAGGGGTCCGGGGAAAAAACATTCAGTACTTC.

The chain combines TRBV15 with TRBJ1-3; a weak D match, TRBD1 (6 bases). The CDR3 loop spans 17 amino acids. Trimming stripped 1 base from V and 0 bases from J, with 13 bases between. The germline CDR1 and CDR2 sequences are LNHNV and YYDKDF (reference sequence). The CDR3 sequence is CATSRASGAYSGNTIYF. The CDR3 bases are TGTGCCACCAGCAGAGCCTCGGGGGCCTACTCTGGAAACACCATATATTTT.

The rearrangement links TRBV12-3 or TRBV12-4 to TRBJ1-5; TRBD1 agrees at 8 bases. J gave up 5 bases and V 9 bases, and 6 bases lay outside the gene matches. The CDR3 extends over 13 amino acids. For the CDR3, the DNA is TGTGCCAGTAACAGGGGGGGGGATCAGCCCCAGCATTTT. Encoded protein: CASNRGGDQPQHF.

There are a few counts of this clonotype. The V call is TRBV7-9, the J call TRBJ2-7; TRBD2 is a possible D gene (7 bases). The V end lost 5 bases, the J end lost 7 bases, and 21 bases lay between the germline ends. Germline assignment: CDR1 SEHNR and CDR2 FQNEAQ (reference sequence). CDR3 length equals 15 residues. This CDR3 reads CASSGAGGRGGEQYF. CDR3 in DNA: TGTGCCAGCAGCGGGGCAGGCGGGAGAGGGGGAGAGCAGTACTTC.

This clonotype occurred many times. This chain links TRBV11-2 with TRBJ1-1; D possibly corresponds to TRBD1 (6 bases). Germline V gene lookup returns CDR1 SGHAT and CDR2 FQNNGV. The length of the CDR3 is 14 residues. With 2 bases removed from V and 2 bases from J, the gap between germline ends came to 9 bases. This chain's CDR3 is CASSLQQGNTEAFF. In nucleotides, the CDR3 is TGTGCCAGCAGCTTACAACAGGGAAACACTGAAGCTTTCTTT.

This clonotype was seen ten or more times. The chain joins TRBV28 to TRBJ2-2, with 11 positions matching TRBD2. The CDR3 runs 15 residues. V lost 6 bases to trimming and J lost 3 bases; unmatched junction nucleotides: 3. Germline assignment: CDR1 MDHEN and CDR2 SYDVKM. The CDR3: CASRGTSGYTGELFF. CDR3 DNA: TGTGCCAGCAGGGGGACTAGCGGTTACACCGGGGAGCTGTTTTTT.

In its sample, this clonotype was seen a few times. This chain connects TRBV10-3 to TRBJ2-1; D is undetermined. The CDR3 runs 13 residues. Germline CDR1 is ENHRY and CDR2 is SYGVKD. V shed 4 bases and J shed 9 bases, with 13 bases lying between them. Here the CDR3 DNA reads TGTGCCATCAGTGTGATGGATCCTAGTGAGCAGTTCTTC. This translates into CAISVMDPSEQFF.

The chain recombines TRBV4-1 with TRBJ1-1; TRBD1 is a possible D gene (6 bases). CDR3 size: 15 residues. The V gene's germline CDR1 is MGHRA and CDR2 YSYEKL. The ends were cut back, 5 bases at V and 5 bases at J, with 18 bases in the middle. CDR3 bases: TGCGCCAGCAGCTTCAGAGTAGGGGGAGGTACTGAAGCTTTCTTT. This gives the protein CASSFRVGGGTEAFF.

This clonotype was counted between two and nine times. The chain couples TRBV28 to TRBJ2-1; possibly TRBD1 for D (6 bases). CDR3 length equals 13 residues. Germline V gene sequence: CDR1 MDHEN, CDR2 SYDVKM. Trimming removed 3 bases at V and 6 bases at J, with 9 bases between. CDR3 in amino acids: CASSFGGTNEQFF. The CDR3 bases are TGTGCCAGCAGTTTTGGGGGCACCAATGAGCAGTTCTTC.

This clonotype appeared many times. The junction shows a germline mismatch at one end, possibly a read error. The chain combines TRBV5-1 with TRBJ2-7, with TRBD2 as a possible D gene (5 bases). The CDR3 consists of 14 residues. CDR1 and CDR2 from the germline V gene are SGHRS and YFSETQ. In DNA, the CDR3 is TGTGCCAGCAGCTTAGAGGGCGGCTCCTACGAGCAGTACTTC. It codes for CASSLEGGSYEQYF.

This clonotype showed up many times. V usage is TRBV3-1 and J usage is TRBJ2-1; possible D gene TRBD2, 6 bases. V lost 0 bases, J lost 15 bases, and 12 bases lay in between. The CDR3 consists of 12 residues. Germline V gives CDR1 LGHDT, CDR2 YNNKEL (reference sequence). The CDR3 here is CASSQEEGGVFF. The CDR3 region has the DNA TGTGCCAGCAGCCAAGAGGAGGGAGGAGTGTTCTTC.

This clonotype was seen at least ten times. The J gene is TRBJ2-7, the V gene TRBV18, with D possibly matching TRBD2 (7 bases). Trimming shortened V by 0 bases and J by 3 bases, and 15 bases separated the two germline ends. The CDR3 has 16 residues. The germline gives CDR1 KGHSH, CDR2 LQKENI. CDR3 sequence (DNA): TGTGCCAGCTCACCACCGAGAGGGGGGGATGGCTACGAGCAGTACTTC. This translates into CASSPPRGGDGYEQYF.

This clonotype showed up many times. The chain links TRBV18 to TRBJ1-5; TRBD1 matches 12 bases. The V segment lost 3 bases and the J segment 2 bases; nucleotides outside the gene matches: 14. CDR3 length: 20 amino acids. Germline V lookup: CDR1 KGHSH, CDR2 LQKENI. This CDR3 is CASSPRGGTGGQRGNQPQHF. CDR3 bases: TGTGCCAGCTCACCCCGCGGCGGGACAGGGGGCCAACGGGGCAATCAGCCCCAGCATTTT.

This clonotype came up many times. This CDR3 is CSAGGQSGTDTQYF. CDR3 DNA sequence: TGCAGTGCGGGAGGACAGAGCGGCACAGATACGCAGTATTTT. The chain is built from TRBV20-1 and TRBJ2-3; perhaps D is TRBD1 or TRBD2 (6 bases each). Trimming removed 6 bases at V and 1 base at J, with 14 bases between. Germline CDR1 and CDR2: DFQATT and SNEGSKA (reference sequence). The CDR3 covers 14 residues.

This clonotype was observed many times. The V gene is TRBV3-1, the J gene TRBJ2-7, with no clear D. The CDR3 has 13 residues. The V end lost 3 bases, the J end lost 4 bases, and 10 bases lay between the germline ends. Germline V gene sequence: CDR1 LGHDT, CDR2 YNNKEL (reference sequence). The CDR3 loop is CASSHPDLYEQYF. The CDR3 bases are TGTGCCAGCAGCCATCCGGACCTTTACGAGCAGTACTTC.

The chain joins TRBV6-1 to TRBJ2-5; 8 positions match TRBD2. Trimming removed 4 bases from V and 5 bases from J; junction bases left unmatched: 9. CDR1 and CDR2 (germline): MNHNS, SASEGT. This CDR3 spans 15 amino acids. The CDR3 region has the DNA TGTGCCAGCAGTGCGGAGCGGGGGCGTCGGGAGACCCAGTACTTC. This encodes CASSAERGRRETQYF.

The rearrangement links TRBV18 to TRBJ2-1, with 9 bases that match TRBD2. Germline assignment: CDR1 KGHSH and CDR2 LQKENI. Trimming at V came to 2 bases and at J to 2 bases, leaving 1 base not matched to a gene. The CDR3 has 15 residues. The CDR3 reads CASSPTSGPYNEQFF. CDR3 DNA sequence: TGTGCCAGCTCACCAACTAGCGGGCCCTACAATGAGCAGTTCTTC. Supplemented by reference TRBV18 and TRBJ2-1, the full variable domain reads NAGVMQNPRHLVRRRGQEARLRCSPMKGHSHVYWYRQLPEEGLKFMVYLQKENIIDESGMPKERFSAEFPKEGPSILRIQQVVRGDSAAYFCASSPTSGPYNEQFFGPGTRLTVL.

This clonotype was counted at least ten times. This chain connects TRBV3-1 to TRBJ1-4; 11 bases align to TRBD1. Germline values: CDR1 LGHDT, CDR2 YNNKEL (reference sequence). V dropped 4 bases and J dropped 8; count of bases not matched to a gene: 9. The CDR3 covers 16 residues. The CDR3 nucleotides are TGTGCCAGCAGCCCCTCCACCGGGACAGGGGGAGAAAAACTGTTTTTT. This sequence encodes CASSPSTGTGGEKLFF.

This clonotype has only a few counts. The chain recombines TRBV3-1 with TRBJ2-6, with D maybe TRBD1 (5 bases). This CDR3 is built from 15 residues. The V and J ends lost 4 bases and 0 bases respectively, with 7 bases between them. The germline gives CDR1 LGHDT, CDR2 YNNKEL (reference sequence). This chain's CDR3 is CASSPDISGANVLTF. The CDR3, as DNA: TGTGCCAGCAGCCCGGACATCTCTGGGGCCAACGTCCTGACTTTC. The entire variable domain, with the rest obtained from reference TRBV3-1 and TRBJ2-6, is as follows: DTAVSQTPKYLVTQMGNDKSIKCEQNLGHDTMYWYKQDSKKFLKIMFSYNNKELIINETVPNRFSPKSPDKAHLNLHINSLELGDSAVYFCASSPDISGANVLTFGAGSRLTVL.

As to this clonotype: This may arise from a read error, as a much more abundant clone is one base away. The CDR3 protein is CASSQENTEGFF. DNA for the CDR3: TGCGCCAGCAGCCAAGAGAACACTGAAGGTTTCTTT. The chain employs TRBV4-1 and TRBJ1-1; D gene ambiguous. Per germline, CDR1 MGHRA and CDR2 YSYEKL. The CDR3 totals 12 residues.

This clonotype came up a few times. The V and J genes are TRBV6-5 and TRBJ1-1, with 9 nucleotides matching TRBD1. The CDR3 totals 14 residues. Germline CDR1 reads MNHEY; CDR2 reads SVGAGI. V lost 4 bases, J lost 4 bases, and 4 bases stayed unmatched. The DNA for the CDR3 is TGTGCCAGCAGTTCACAGGGGGCGCCCACTGAAGCTTTCTTT. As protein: CASSSQGAPTEAFF.

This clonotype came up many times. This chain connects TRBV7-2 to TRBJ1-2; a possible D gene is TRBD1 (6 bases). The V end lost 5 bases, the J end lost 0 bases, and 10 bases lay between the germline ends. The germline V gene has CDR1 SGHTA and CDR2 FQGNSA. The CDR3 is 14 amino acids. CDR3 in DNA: TGTGCCAGCAGCCCCAGGACAGCTAACTATGGCTACACCTTC. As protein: CASSPRTANYGYTF.